The 19 T cell receptor beta chains given below trace back to one sample, sequenced in a study of T cell responses to AZD1222 COVID-19 vaccine. The repertoire was sequenced with immunoSEQ multiplex PCR; TCRdb's copy has only in-frame clones and lacks some. The sample carries over 95,000 clones, 90% to 95% recorded once. Sequenced material: peripheral blood, taken on day 0 of AZD1222 vaccination. All receptors come from an adult in good health.

In DNA form, the CDR3 reads TGTGCCAGCAGTTACGGTGACTACAATGAGCAGTTCTTC. This codes for CASSYGDYNEQFF. The chain employs TRBV6-2 or TRBV6-3 and TRBJ2-1, with no clear D. The germline V gene has CDR1 MNHEY and CDR2 SVGEGT. Trimming left V 2 bases short and J 3 bases short, with 5 bases between. The CDR3 spans 13 residues.

This clone was seen only once. The V call is TRBV2, the J call TRBJ1-6; TRBD1 agrees at 7 bases. There are 15 residues in the CDR3. The V segment lost 6 bases and the J segment 4 bases; nucleotides outside the gene matches: 6. Germline CDR1 is SNHLY and CDR2 is FYNNEI. The CDR3 DNA follows: TGTGCCAGCAGCCCCTGGGACAGTTATAATTCACCCCTCCACTTT. Its translation is CASSPWDSYNSPLHF. Full variable domain (rest looked up from reference TRBV2 and TRBJ1-6): EPEVTQTPSHQVTQMGQEVILRCVPISNHLYFYWYRQILGQKVEFLVSFYNNEISEKSEIFDDQFSVERPDGSNFTLKIRSTKLEDSAMYFCASSPWDSYNSPLHFGNGTRLTVT.

The rearrangement joins TRBV4-1 to TRBJ1-4; D unclear. The CDR3 spans 16 residues. Trimming left V 1 base short and J 8 bases short, with 17 bases between. Per the germline V gene, CDR1 is MGHRA and CDR2 is YSYEKL. In DNA, the CDR3 is TGCGCCAGCAGCCAAGGCCCCCGAGACGGACGAGAAAAACTGTTTTTT. Translation: CASSQGPRDGREKLFF.

This clone has a handful of counts. Different DNA sequences within this sample yield the same CDR3. CDR3 sequence reads: CASSQGRASYEQYF. In nucleotides, the CDR3 is TGTGCCAGCAGCCAAGGTAGGGCATCCTACGAGCAGTACTTC. V usage is TRBV14 and J usage is TRBJ2-7, with D uncertain. Germline V gene sequence: CDR1 SGHDN, CDR2 FVKESK. CDR3 length: 14 residues. The germline V and J ends were trimmed by 1 base and 1 base, with 8 bases remaining between them.

The V and J genes are TRBV9 and TRBJ1-2; 10 bases map to TRBD1. Looked up from germline, CDR1 is SGDLS and CDR2 is YYNGEE. The CDR3 runs 15 residues. J was trimmed by 6 bases and V by 4 bases; bases with no gene match: 9. CDR3 residues: CASSTQMTGGDGYTF. CDR3 DNA: TGTGCCAGCAGCACTCAGATGACAGGGGGCGATGGCTACACCTTC. The whole variable domain, remainder taken from reference TRBV9 and TRBJ1-2, is DSGVTQTPKHLITATGQRVTLRCSPRSGDLSVYWYQQSLDQGLQFLIQYYNGEERAKGNILERFSAQQFPDLHSELNLSSLELGDSALYFCASSTQMTGGDGYTFGSGTRLTVV.

The chain uses TRBV4-1 and TRBJ2-7; perhaps TRBD1 as D (6 bases). CDR1 is MGHRA and CDR2 is YSYEKL in the germline V gene. This CDR3 is built from 15 residues. V shed 2 bases and J shed 0 bases, with 11 bases lying between them. In DNA form, the CDR3 reads TGCGCCAGCAGCCAACAGTCGGACAGCTCCTACGAGCAGTACTTC. It encodes CASSQQSDSSYEQYF.

The chain has TRBV9 and TRBJ2-2; TRBD1 aligns across 9 bases. Germline values: CDR1 SGDLS, CDR2 YYNGEE. Trimming took 0 bases from V and 5 from J; bases not matched to a gene: 2. The CDR3 consists of 15 residues. The CDR3 nucleotides are TGTGCCAGCAGCGTAGAAGGGACAGGGACCGGGGAGCTGTTTTTT. Its protein product is CASSVEGTGTGELFF.

The chain is built from TRBV7-6 and TRBJ2-3; D remains ambiguous. With 3 bases removed from V and 6 bases from J, the gap between germline ends came to 7 bases. The germline gives CDR1 SGHVS, CDR2 FNYEAQ. The CDR3 sequence is 12 residues long. The CDR3 nucleotides are TGTGCCAGCAGCTTGCTGGGGGATACGCAGTATTTT. Residues: CASSLLGDTQYF.

V and J are TRBV7-7 and TRBJ1-5, with a possible D match to TRBD1 (5 bases). The CDR3 contains 13 residues. Between the trimmed V and J ends, which lost 0 bases and 5 bases, there was a span of 5 bases. CDR1 is SSHAT and CDR2 is FNYEAQ in the germline V gene (reference sequence). CDR3 loop: CASSLAGDQPQHF. The CDR3 nucleotides read TGTGCCAGCAGCTTAGCGGGGGATCAGCCCCAGCATTTT.

The chain carries TRBV3-1 (or the pseudogene TRBV3-2) and TRBJ2-7; TRBD2 matches 8 bases. The CDR3 contains 15 residues. Germline-derived CDR1 and CDR2 are LGHDT and YNNKEL (reference sequence). The V segment lost 4 bases and the J segment 2 bases; nucleotides outside the gene matches: 7. The CDR3: CASSLQRGPTYEQYF. The CDR3 nucleotides read TGTGCCAGCAGCCTACAGCGGGGGCCCACCTACGAGCAGTACTTC.

V usage is TRBV27 and J usage is TRBJ1-5; D is possibly TRBD1 (5 bases). The V and J ends lost 4 bases and 8 bases respectively, with 15 bases between them. The CDR3 has 14 amino acids. The germline V gene encodes CDR1 MNHEY and CDR2 SMNVEV (reference sequence). In nucleotides, the CDR3 is TGTGCCAGCAGTTCAACCCGGGGGGGTGAGCCCCAGCATTTT. It yields the protein CASSSTRGGEPQHF.

The gene calls are TRBV11-2 and TRBJ1-3; no firm D call. V was cut by 3 bases and J by 4 bases, with 10 bases left in between. From germline, CDR1 is SGHAT and CDR2 FQNNGV. This CDR3 comprises 14 residues. The chain's CDR3 is CASSFPGMGNTIYF. The CDR3 DNA reads TGTGCCAGCAGCTTCCCCGGAATGGGAAACACCATATATTTT.

J is TRBJ1-5 and V is TRBV6-1; 8 bases match TRBD1. J was trimmed by 1 base and V by 2 bases; bases with no gene match: 1. The CDR3 runs 15 residues. Germline assignment: CDR1 MNHNS and CDR2 SASEGT. The CDR3 sequence is CASSEWTGSNQPQHF. CDR3 nucleotide sequence: TGTGCCAGCAGTGAATGGACAGGGAGCAATCAGCCCCAGCATTTT.

V gene TRBV7-3 combines with J gene TRBJ1-1; D is uncertain. The CDR3 contains 15 residues. Trimming left V 0 bases short and J 1 base short, with 9 bases between. Germline V CDR1 and CDR2: SGHTA, FQGTGA. CDR3 region: CASSLTAGQNTEAFF. CDR3 coding DNA: TGTGCCAGCAGCTTAACCGCCGGGCAGAACACTGAAGCTTTCTTT.

The chain recombines TRBV29-1 with TRBJ2-7; D is undetermined. The CDR3 is made up of 11 amino acids. V lost 3 bases and J 3 bases, leaving 6 bases between the germline ends. Per germline, CDR1 SQVTM and CDR2 ANQGSEA. The CDR3 here is CSVDLGYEQYF. CDR3 DNA: TGCAGCGTTGACCTGGGCTACGAGCAGTACTTC.

The CDR3 protein is CASSLQGSYEQYF. The CDR3 DNA follows: TGTGCCAGCAGCTTACAGGGGTCCTACGAGCAGTACTTC. V and J are TRBV5-4 and TRBJ2-7, with 7 bases aligning to TRBD1. This CDR3 has 13 residues. Germline V gene sequence: CDR1 SGHNT, CDR2 YYREEE (reference sequence). V lost 2 bases and J lost 1; bases outside the gene matches: 0.

This clone was detected once. The chain has TRBV5-5 and TRBJ2-6; D not resolved. CDR1 is SGHKS, CDR2 YYEKEE, per germline (reference sequence). The V end lost 0 bases, the J end lost 1 base, and 14 bases lay between the germline ends. The CDR3 totals 18 residues. CDR3 bases: TGTGCCAGCAGCTTGGGTAGGGTGTCCGTGTCTGGGGCCAACGTCCTGACTTTC. Translated: CASSLGRVSVSGANVLTF.

CDR3 loop: CASSFYRGSTDTQYF. DNA for the CDR3: TGCGCCAGCAGCTTCTACAGGGGCAGCACAGATACGCAGTATTTT. This chain uses TRBV5-1 with TRBJ2-3; 7 bases align to TRBD1. Germline lookup yields CDR1 SGHRS and CDR2 YFSETQ. Trimming cost V 2 bases and J 0 bases; bases outside gene matches: 3. This CDR3 has 15 amino acids.

The gene calls are TRBV19 and TRBJ2-4; 8 bases map to TRBD1. J lost 0 bases, V lost 0 bases, and 13 bases had no gene match. CDR1 is LNHDA and CDR2 is SQIVND in the germline V gene (reference sequence). The length of the CDR3 is 20 residues. CDR3 region: CASSIEGDRLTYLAKNIQYF. Written as DNA, the CDR3 is TGTGCCAGTAGTATAGAGGGGGACAGGTTAACCTACCTAGCCAAAAACATTCAGTACTTC.